This T cell receptor beta chain was observed in a study of T cell responses to AZD1222 COVID-19 vaccine. Only in-frame clones appear in the TCRdb table, and some are missing; sequencing was by immunoSEQ multiplex PCR. This sample has under 200,000 clones, with approximately 90% found just once. A remark on this clone: What it binds is not known.

V shed 5 bases and J shed 4 bases, with 30 bases lying between them. The CDR3 spans 20 residues. Per the germline V gene, CDR1 is MNHEY and CDR2 is SVGEGT. Study-wide results and limits: Spike-wide coverage was observed for vaccine-associated CD4 TCRs, with dominant responses at 160-218 and 743-854. Every sample of the repertoires postdated the peak T cell response.

The sequences come from peripheral blood, collected 28 days after the second AZD1222 dose. The receptor's source is an adult who received the AZD1222 COVID-19 vaccine. This chain connects TRBV6-2 or TRBV6-3 to TRBJ2-1, with D maybe TRBD1 (5 bases). In DNA, the CDR3 is TGTGCCAGCAGTCCGATGGGCGCTAGTACGAGTATAGGGGTTTACAATGAGCAGTTCTTC. The encoded protein is CASSPMGASTSIGVYNEQFF.